The next 27 T cell receptor beta chains were all read from a single sample in a study of blood T cell repertoires in COVID-19. Profiled with immunoSEQ multiplex PCR; TCRdb holds only in-frame clones, not every one. The sample yields a few hundred thousand clones, 84% seen once. The sample taken for sequencing was peripheral blood. Source of these receptors: a human donor in a cohort sampled during active COVID-19.

This chain joins TRBV19 and TRBJ1-6, with 7 bases identical to TRBD1. The CDR3 runs 16 residues. Germline V gene lookup returns CDR1 LNHDA and CDR2 SQIVND (reference sequence). Losses at the gene ends were 4 bases for V and 3 bases for J; bases not matched to a gene: 6. The CDR3 DNA reads TGTGCCAGTAGTACGGGACAGCTTCTCTATAATTCACCCCTCCACTTT. Protein product: CASSTGQLLYNSPLHF.

The rearrangement joins TRBV19 to TRBJ2-6; D is unresolved. CDR3 size: 15 residues. The V end was cut by 3 bases, the J end by 2 bases, with 8 bases between. Germline CDR1 reads LNHDA; CDR2 reads SQIVND (reference sequence). The CDR3 coding sequence is TGTGCCAGTAGTATCGATGTAGCTGGGGCCAACGTCCTGACTTTC. Translating it yields CASSIDVAGANVLTF.

J is TRBJ1-1 and V is TRBV10-3, with 9 positions matching TRBD1. The CDR3 runs 16 residues. The V gene end was trimmed by 5 bases and the J gene end by 5 bases; junction bases not matched to a gene: 12. Germline V gene lookup returns CDR1 ENHRY and CDR2 SYGVKD. The CDR3 is CAISKGTGNGGTEAFF. The CDR3 DNA follows: TGTGCCATCAGTAAAGGGACAGGGAATGGTGGAACTGAAGCTTTCTTT.

As concerns this clone: A much larger clone is a single base away; this may be a read error. The same CDR3 arises from other DNA sequences in this sample as well. The rearrangement uses TRBV5-1 and TRBJ2-2; no clear D. This CDR3 spans 12 amino acids. Germline CDR1 and CDR2: SGHRS and YFSETQ. V gave up 2 bases and J gave up 7 bases, with 6 bases separating them. The DNA for the CDR3 is TGCGCCAGCAGCTTCGGAGTCGGGGAGCTGTTTTTT. Amino acid sequence: CASSFGVGELFF.

The V call is TRBV28, the J call TRBJ1-4; weak D call: TRBD1 (5 bases). The CDR3 contains 12 residues. Trimming removed 7 bases from V and 8 bases from J, with 11 bases in between. Germline V CDR1 and CDR2: MDHEN, SYDVKM. DNA for the CDR3: TGTGCCAGCACTTCTGGGGGGGAAAAACTGTTTTTT. It encodes CASTSGGEKLFF. The full variable domain, in which reference TRBV28 and TRBJ1-4 provide the parts outside the CDR3, is DVKVTQSSRYLVKRTGEKVFLECVQDMDHENMFWYRQDPGLGLRLIYFSYDVKMKEKGDIPEGYSVSREKKERFSLILESASTNQTSMYLCASTSGGEKLFFGSGTQLSVL.

This clone turned up a few times. The rearrangement links TRBV5-1 to TRBJ1-3; D uncertain. Germline-derived CDR1 and CDR2 are SGHRS and YFSETQ. V gave up 0 bases and J gave up 1 base, with 8 bases separating them. CDR3 length equals 15 residues. CDR3 DNA: TGCGCCAGCAGCTTGGGGTCAACTTCTGGAAACACCATATATTTT. This sequence encodes CASSLGSTSGNTIYF.

This rearrangement joins TRBV19 to TRBJ2-2, with 8 nucleotides matching TRBD2. The CDR3 sequence is 15 residues long. Germline CDR1 reads LNHDA; CDR2 reads SQIVND (reference sequence). V dropped 2 bases and J dropped 4; count of bases not matched to a gene: 3. CDR3 in amino acids: CASSIRGLVTGELFF. CDR3 nucleotides: TGTGCCAGTAGTATAAGGGGACTAGTCACCGGGGAGCTGTTTTTT.

This clone was seen only once. DNA of the CDR3: TGTGCCAGCAGCTTAGTGGCAGCTAGTCATACGCAGTATTTT. Amino acids: CASSLVAASHTQYF. V gene TRBV7-9 combines with J gene TRBJ2-3, with D unclear. This CDR3 is built from 14 residues. V lost 1 base and J lost 7, with 12 bases in between. The germline V gene encodes CDR1 SEHNR and CDR2 FQNEAQ (reference sequence).

The rearrangement links TRBV7-8 to TRBJ2-2; tentative D call: TRBD1 (5 bases). The V gene's germline CDR1 is SGHVS and CDR2 FQNEAQ. V was pared by 2 bases and J by 3 bases, with 19 bases between. This CDR3 spans 18 amino acids. The DNA of the CDR3 is TGTGCCAGCAGCTTATATCCCCCCACGCTAGGGGACACCGGGGAGCTGTTTTTT. It codes for CASSLYPPTLGDTGELFF.

The V call is TRBV7-9, the J call TRBJ2-5, with D perhaps TRBD2 (6 bases). The CDR3 is 16 amino acids. Germline CDR1 is SEHNR and CDR2 is FQNEAQ (reference sequence). V lost 0 bases and J lost 3, with 14 bases in between. The CDR3 spells CASSLARGIWEETQYF. DNA for the CDR3: TGTGCCAGCAGCTTAGCGCGGGGTATTTGGGAAGAGACCCAGTACTTC.

The chain combines TRBV4-2 with TRBJ2-3; TRBD2 agrees at 11 bases. V dropped 4 bases and J dropped 4; count of bases not matched to a gene: 4. The germline CDR1 and CDR2 sequences are LGHNA and YNFKEQ. The CDR3 sequence is 15 residues long. CDR3 DNA sequence: TGTGCCAGCAGCCTCATAGCGGGAGGGTCAGATACGCAGTATTTT. This codes for CASSLIAGGSDTQYF.

The count of this clone is one. The chain employs TRBV19 and TRBJ1-3; D perhaps matches TRBD1 (5 bases). Germline CDR1 LNHDA, CDR2 SQIVND (reference sequence). The CDR3 extends over 16 amino acids. Trimming shortened V by 3 bases and J by 0 bases, and 12 bases separated the two germline ends. The CDR3 region has the DNA TGTGCCAGTAGTATGGGGGGGGTTAGCTCTGGAAACACCATATATTTT. Amino acids: CASSMGGVSSGNTIYF.

The chain carries TRBV7-8 and TRBJ2-3; D is perhaps TRBD2 (6 bases). The CDR3 is made up of 14 amino acids. Germline V lookup: CDR1 SGHVS, CDR2 FQNEAQ. The V end lost 7 bases, the J end lost 2 bases, and 13 bases lay between the germline ends. In nucleotides, the CDR3 is TGTGCCAGCACCCCGGGACTGTACACAGATACGCAGTATTTT. It yields the protein CASTPGLYTDTQYF.

This clone was counted a few times. The chain carries TRBV3-1 (or the pseudogene TRBV3-2) and TRBJ1-2; perhaps TRBD1 as D (6 bases). V was cut by 1 base and J by 8 bases, with 17 bases left in between. The CDR3 has 15 amino acids. In germline, CDR1 is LGHDT, CDR2 YNNKEL (reference sequence). CDR3 bases: TGTGCCAGCAGCCAAGGGGGGACACCCGGCGTGGGCTACACCTTC. Its translation is CASSQGGTPGVGYTF.

This clone turned up a few times. This chain uses TRBV27 with TRBJ1-5; 8 bases are a match to TRBD1. CDR1 is MNHEY, CDR2 SMNVEV, per germline (reference sequence). J lost 3 bases, V lost 5 bases, and 9 bases had no gene match. The CDR3 loop spans 16 amino acids. In DNA, the CDR3 is TGTGCCAGCAGTCCCCGGACAGGGCATGTCAATCAGCCCCAGCATTTT. Amino acids: CASSPRTGHVNQPQHF.

The chain has TRBV4-2 and TRBJ2-7, with TRBD2 identical over 12 bases. J lost 3 bases, V lost 1 base, and 1 base had no gene match. The CDR3 has 15 residues. Germline V gives CDR1 LGHNA, CDR2 YNFKEQ. The CDR3 region has the DNA TGTGCCAGCAGCCAAGGGACTAGCGGGGACTACGAGCAGTACTTC. Residues: CASSQGTSGDYEQYF.

The chain recombines TRBV2 with TRBJ1-3; the D is unclear. Germline V gene lookup returns CDR1 SNHLY and CDR2 FYNNEI. V lost 2 bases and J lost 0, with 8 bases in between. The CDR3 runs 15 residues. The CDR3 sequence: CASSEIQPSGNTIYF. The CDR3 DNA reads as TGTGCCAGCAGTGAAATACAACCCTCTGGAAACACCATATATTTT. The variable domain in full, with the rest retrieved from reference TRBV2 and TRBJ1-3, is EPEVTQTPSHQVTQMGQEVILRCVPISNHLYFYWYRQILGQKVEFLVSFYNNEISEKSEIFDDQFSVERPDGSNFTLKIRSTKLEDSAMYFCASSEIQPSGNTIYFGEGSWLTVV.

The CDR3 DNA is TGTGCCAGCAGACCGGGACTAGCGGTAGCAGATACGCAGTATTTT. It codes for CASRPGLAVADTQYF. The chain carries TRBV28 and TRBJ2-3, with TRBD2 matching over 11 bases. The CDR3 is 15 amino acids. After removal of 6 bases from V and 4 bases from J, the junction contained 6 bases not matched to a gene. Per germline, CDR1 MDHEN and CDR2 SYDVKM. Full variable domain (missing parts from reference TRBV28 and TRBJ2-3): DVKVTQSSRYLVKRTGEKVFLECVQDMDHENMFWYRQDPGLGLRLIYFSYDVKMKEKGDIPEGYSVSREKKERFSLILESASTNQTSMYLCASRPGLAVADTQYFGPGTRLTVL.

The chain recombines TRBV13 with TRBJ2-7; 9 bases are shared with TRBD2. CDR1 is PRHDT and CDR2 is FYEKMQ in the germline V gene (reference sequence). CDR3 size: 14 residues. V was pared by 5 bases and J by 1 base, with 3 bases of the junction left unmatched. CDR3: CASSLAGQSYEQYF. CDR3 nucleotides: TGTGCCAGCAGCCTAGCGGGACAGTCCTACGAGCAGTACTTC.

The chain links TRBV19 to TRBJ2-1; 10 bases align to TRBD1. Losses at the gene ends were 5 bases for V and 4 bases for J; bases not matched to a gene: 8. Germline V gives CDR1 LNHDA, CDR2 SQIVND (reference sequence). The CDR3 has 16 residues. CDR3 region: CASSPRDRGTYNEQFF. The DNA of the CDR3 is TGTGCCAGTAGTCCTCGGGACAGGGGAACTTACAATGAGCAGTTCTTC.

This clone was seen only a few times. V and J are TRBV9 and TRBJ2-5, with 11 bases matching TRBD2. The V gene end was trimmed by 0 bases and the J gene end by 4 bases; junction bases not matched to a gene: 14. The CDR3 spans 19 residues. CDR1 SGDLS and CDR2 YYNGEE come from the germline V gene. The CDR3 protein is CASSVGLAGGKGVRETQYF. DNA of the CDR3: TGTGCCAGCAGCGTAGGTCTAGCGGGAGGTAAAGGTGTTAGAGAGACCCAGTACTTC.

This clone appeared a few times. CDR3 nucleotide sequence: TGTGCCAGCAGCCCCCAAATGAACACTGAAGCTTTCTTT. This codes for CASSPQMNTEAFF. This chain uses TRBV7-2 with TRBJ1-1; no reliable D call. Trimming stripped 5 bases from V and 0 bases from J, with 7 bases between. This CDR3 is 13 amino acids long. Germline CDR1 reads SGHTA; CDR2 reads FQGNSA.

The V call is TRBV5-1, the J call TRBJ2-2; 8 bases are shared with TRBD2. Trimming at V came to 0 bases and at J to 4 bases, leaving 5 bases not matched to a gene. The germline gives CDR1 SGHRS, CDR2 YFSETQ. The CDR3 totals 16 residues. The CDR3 loop is CASSLAIGGATGELFF. In DNA, the CDR3 is TGCGCCAGCAGCTTGGCCATCGGGGGGGCCACCGGGGAGCTGTTTTTT.

A remark on this clone: Other DNA sequences in the sample encode the same CDR3. This chain links TRBV5-1 with TRBJ2-5, with TRBD1 matching 8 bases. The CDR3 covers 14 residues. Germline V lookup: CDR1 SGHRS, CDR2 YFSETQ. Losses at the gene ends were 5 bases for V and 5 bases for J; bases not matched to a gene: 8. CDR3 DNA: TGCGCCAGCAGTACTGGACAGGGTCGGGAGACCCAGTACTTC. It is translated as CASSTGQGRETQYF.

This clone was seen once. The rearrangement uses TRBV19 and TRBJ1-1; 9 nucleotides align to TRBD1. CDR1 and CDR2 (germline): LNHDA, SQIVND (reference sequence). V lost 2 bases to trimming and J lost 1 base; unmatched junction nucleotides: 2. There are 15 residues in the CDR3. CDR3 in amino acids: CASSIPGQGNTEAFF. The CDR3 bases are TGTGCCAGTAGTATACCGGGACAGGGGAACACTGAAGCTTTCTTT.

The chain uses TRBV18 and TRBJ2-7; 8 bases line up with TRBD1. J lost 4 bases, V lost 0 bases, and 2 bases had no gene match. The CDR3 consists of 14 residues. CDR1 and CDR2 (germline): KGHSH, LQKENI. This CDR3 reads CASSPPTGGYEQYF. The CDR3 DNA reads TGTGCCAGCTCACCACCCACAGGGGGGTACGAGCAGTACTTC.

V usage is TRBV6-5 and J usage is TRBJ2-1, with D possibly TRBD2 on 5 matching bases. With 6 bases removed from V and 7 bases from J, the gap between germline ends came to 19 bases. CDR3 length: 15 amino acids. Germline CDR1 MNHEY, CDR2 SVGAGI. The CDR3 sequence is CASSLGRAGWNEQFF. The DNA for the CDR3 is TGTGCCAGCAGCTTAGGACGGGCGGGTTGGAATGAGCAGTTCTTC.